These T cell receptor beta chains were read from a single sample in a study of blood T cell repertoires in COVID-19. The method was immunoSEQ multiplex PCR; TCRdb's version includes in-frame clones alone and lacks a portion of them. The sample contains fewer than 500,000 clones, 80% to 90% of which appear only once. Material: peripheral blood. The receptors come from a woman aged 25-40 years with active or convalescent COVID-19. Both conserved end residues are trimmed from each CDR3. The order of the fields is CDR3 protein, V gene, clone size, J gene. Not all rows give a size; the values are once, few, many and, for expanded clones, a class.

AISVTSISPLH TRBV10-3 few TRBJ1-6
ASLFGRNTEAF TRBV19 - TRBJ1-1
ASTTGAEEKLF TRBV10-3 - TRBJ1-4
ASSPGWSTEAF TRBV5-5 - TRBJ1-1
ASRQAGTKNTGELF TRBV14 - TRBJ2-2
ASTQFGSGNTIY TRBV7-2 few TRBJ1-3
ASSSGTGQGKEAF TRBV11-2 - TRBJ1-1
ASSKEVAGGYYDEQF TRBV21-1 - TRBJ2-1
AWSTGTSVSDTQY TRBV30 - TRBJ2-3
ASSPSLDRPYSPLH TRBV18 few TRBJ1-6
ASRERGLTGELF TRBV27 - TRBJ2-2
ASSLDPSNTYEQY TRBV5-1 - TRBJ2-7
ASSFLGELF TRBV11-2 - TRBJ2-2
ASSLALSRGRNTEAF TRBV7-9 - TRBJ1-1
ASSLQGNTEAF TRBV7-9 - TRBJ1-1
ASSLGRNQPQH TRBV7-6 - TRBJ1-5
ASSWAGVNYEQF TRBV3-1/TRBV3-2 - TRBJ2-1
ASSLSTISGNTIY TRBV11-2 - TRBJ1-3
ASSPPSTGNIQY TRBV18 once TRBJ2-4
ATLQGQTGELF TRBV12-3/TRBV12-4 few TRBJ2-2
ASSPGVMNTEAF TRBV11-2 - TRBJ1-1
ASSSTAGGLNEQF TRBV7-7 - TRBJ2-1
ASSPPGGQPQH TRBV4-1 - TRBJ1-5
ASSVDVVSYNEQF TRBV9 - TRBJ2-1
ASSEGSSYEQY TRBV10-1 - TRBJ2-7
ASSLSDRAITSEQY TRBV27 - TRBJ2-7
ASFGGDWAEAF TRBV2 - TRBJ1-1
ASSLGQAMSGNTIY TRBV7-6 few TRBJ1-3
ASSEDNWEEEQY TRBV6-1 - TRBJ2-7
ASRSSSNYGYT TRBV27 - TRBJ1-2
ASAPGQSIEAF TRBV25-1 - TRBJ1-1
ASSSPGGSTDTQY TRBV6-5 - TRBJ2-3
ASSAEPNTEAF TRBV2 - TRBJ1-1
ATSRGADIYNEQF TRBV15 few TRBJ2-1
ASSQEGQARPLH TRBV3-1/TRBV3-2 - TRBJ1-6
AIRTGVGDEQY TRBV10-3 - TRBJ2-7
ASSLAGPRDGYT TRBV5-1 - TRBJ1-2
ASRAGDPGNTIY TRBV6-5 - TRBJ1-3
ASSAPGGPETQY TRBV25-1 - TRBJ2-5
ASSVDSQYYEQY TRBV9 - TRBJ2-7
ASRGGSTDTQY TRBV28 - TRBJ2-3
ASSQDRRGGYT TRBV19 - TRBJ1-2
ASSLVRFGGRENTGELF TRBV27 - TRBJ2-2
ASSRGQGWNEQF TRBV4-1 - TRBJ2-1
ASSQAFYRDSLYGYT TRBV4-1 - TRBJ1-2
ATSDHQGVDGELF TRBV24-1 once TRBJ2-2
ASSLETGANTEAF TRBV5-1 - TRBJ1-1
ASSSGLAGPAYEQY TRBV7-9 - TRBJ2-7
ASSPGQFTSGNTIY TRBV5-1 - TRBJ1-3
ASDRDRGTYEQY TRBV30 - TRBJ2-7
ASSPDRVLPEAF TRBV5-4 once TRBJ1-1
ASSAPGQYNSPLH TRBV25-1 - TRBJ1-6
ASSVAGARMHEQF TRBV2 once TRBJ2-1
ASSPPASGSHEQY TRBV9 - TRBJ2-7
ASRPTGGANYGYT TRBV27 - TRBJ1-2
ASSRVGGNTIY TRBV18 - TRBJ1-3
ASSFQREGNTGELF TRBV5-1 - TRBJ2-2